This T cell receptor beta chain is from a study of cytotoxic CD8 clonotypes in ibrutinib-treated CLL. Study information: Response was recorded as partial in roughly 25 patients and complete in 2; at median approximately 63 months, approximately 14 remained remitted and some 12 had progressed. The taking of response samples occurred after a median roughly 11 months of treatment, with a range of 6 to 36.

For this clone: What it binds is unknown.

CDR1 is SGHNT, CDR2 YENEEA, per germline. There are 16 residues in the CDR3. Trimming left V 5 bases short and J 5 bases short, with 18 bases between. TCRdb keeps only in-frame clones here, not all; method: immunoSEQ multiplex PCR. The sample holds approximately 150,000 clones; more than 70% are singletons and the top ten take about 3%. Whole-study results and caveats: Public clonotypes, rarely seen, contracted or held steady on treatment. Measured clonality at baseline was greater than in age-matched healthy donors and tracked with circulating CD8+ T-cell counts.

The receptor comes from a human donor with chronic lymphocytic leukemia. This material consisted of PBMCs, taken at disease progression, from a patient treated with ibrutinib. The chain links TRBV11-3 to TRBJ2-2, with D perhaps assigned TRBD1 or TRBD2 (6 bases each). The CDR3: CASSNPTGAWTGELFF. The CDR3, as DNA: TGTGCCAGCAGCAATCCGACGGGGGCGTGGACCGGGGAGCTGTTTTTT.